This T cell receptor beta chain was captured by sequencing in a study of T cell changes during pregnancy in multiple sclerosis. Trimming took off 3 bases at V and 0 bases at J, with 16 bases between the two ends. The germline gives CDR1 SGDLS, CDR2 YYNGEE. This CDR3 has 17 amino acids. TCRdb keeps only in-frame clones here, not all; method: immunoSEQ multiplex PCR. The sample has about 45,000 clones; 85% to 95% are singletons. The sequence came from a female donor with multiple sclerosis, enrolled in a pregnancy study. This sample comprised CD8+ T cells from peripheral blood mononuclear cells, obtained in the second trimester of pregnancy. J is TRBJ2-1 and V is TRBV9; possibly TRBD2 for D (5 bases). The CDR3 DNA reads TGTGCCAGCAGCGCCGTGGGAGCGGCCAGCTCCTACAATGAGCAGTTCTTC. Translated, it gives CASSAVGAASSYNEQFF.